This TCR beta chain was obtained from a study of identical twins. The study's findings and limits: It was cross-sectional statistical analysis, not following the same donors, that the conclusions relied on.

Each CDR3 protein gets one entry after TCRdb re-called the 5' RACE reads with MiXCR. The sample gives approximately 1.8 million distinct CDR3 sequences, around 33% of which show up once; 0.25% to 0.3% is in the top ten. This clonotype has only a few counts. What it recognizes is unknown. The CDR3 loop spans 14 amino acids. Germline CDR1 is MDHEN and CDR2 is SYDVKM. Trimming at V came to 6 bases and at J to 4 bases, leaving 8 bases not matched to a gene. Specimen: cord blood. The gene calls are TRBV28 and TRBJ1-2, with TRBD1 matching over 7 bases. The receptor's source is a newborn girl in good health. This CDR3 is CASRPTGSSYGYTF. The CDR3 nucleotides are TGTGCCAGCAGACCGACAGGGTCAAGCTATGGCTACACCTTC.